What follows describes a single TCR beta chain. Its antigen remains unidentified. This entry is derived from a study of cytomegalovirus exposure and HLA in healthy donors. Regarding the study as a whole: First-cohort TCR clusters were later found to tend to co-occur in the approximately 120 validation repertoires. The classifier, whose performance was assessed in both the original and validation cohorts, reportedly diagnosed cytomegalovirus status with high specificity and sensitivity.

Some clones are missing from TCRdb's copy, which holds only in-frame ones; the method was immunoSEQ multiplex PCR. Among almost 70,000 clones listed, under 96% were seen once. J lost 7 bases, V lost 6 bases, and 17 bases had no gene match. Looked up from germline, CDR1 is SGHVS and CDR2 is FQNEAQ. CDR3 size: 19 residues. V and J are TRBV7-8 and TRBJ2-1; 14 bases align to TRBD2. This receptor was taken from a woman between 18 and 29 years old in good health and CMV-seropositive. The source material was PBMCs. CDR3 bases: TGTGCCAGCAGACCCTTCGGGACTAGCGGGAGTACTGTAGTTAATGAGCAGTTCTTC. Translation: CASRPFGTSGSTVVNEQFF.